This T cell receptor beta chain was found in a study of blood T cell repertoires in COVID-19. In the study overall: Collection of acute and convalescent COVID-19 samples took place in the United States, Italy and Spain. From T cells, B-cell-depleted T cells, or PBMCs came the material, which was cDNA or gDNA.

The V gene lost 0 bases and the J gene lost 2 bases, with 7 bases spanning the gap. Germline V gene data show CDR1 as LNHDA and CDR2 as SQIVND (reference sequence). The CDR3 covers 15 residues. In the authors' workflow: Scientists estimated how many nucleated cells there were by amplifying reference gene primers. Some clones are missing from TCRdb's copy, which holds only in-frame ones; the method was immunoSEQ multiplex PCR. V and J calls and clone size follow that table, whereas D and trimming were derived from the DNA. The data hold 25,000 to 35,000 clones, with roughly 80% observed a single time.

Sample: peripheral blood. This receptor was taken from a woman in her sixties or seventies with acute or convalescent COVID-19. V gene TRBV19 combines with J gene TRBJ2-2; D remains ambiguous. CDR3 DNA: TGTGCCAGTAGTATAGATCTAGTTAACACCGGGGAGCTGTTTTTT. It specifies CASSIDLVNTGELFF.